Listed here are 21 T cell receptor beta chains from one sample, sequenced in a study of T cell changes during pregnancy in multiple sclerosis. Libraries were prepared by immunoSEQ multiplex PCR; TCRdb keeps only in-frame clonotypes and omits some of them. The sample yields approximately 98,000 clones, about 90% seen once. The sequences come from peripheral blood, collected after pregnancy. Receptors were obtained from a female donor in good health, enrolled as a control in a pregnancy study.

The chain joins TRBV5-1 to TRBJ2-1; D possibly corresponds to TRBD2 (5 bases). V gave up 0 bases and J gave up 7 bases, with 17 bases separating them. This CDR3 has 16 amino acids. Germline assignment: CDR1 SGHRS and CDR2 YFSETQ. CDR3 coding DNA: TGCGCCAGCAGCTTGGCCAGTCTAGCCCTAGGGAATGAGCAGTTCTTC. This codes for CASSLASLALGNEQFF.

The chain carries TRBV7-9 and TRBJ1-5, with a weak D call TRBD1 (5 bases). The germline V gene has CDR1 SEHNR and CDR2 FQNEAQ (reference sequence). This CDR3 has 14 amino acids. Trimming left V 5 bases short and J 3 bases short, with 11 bases between. CDR3 coding DNA: TGTGCCAGCAGCCCTCCAGGGTCCAATCAGCCCCAGCATTTT. Its translation: CASSPPGSNQPQHF.

The V and J genes are TRBV5-5 and TRBJ1-4; D uncertain. V was clipped by 2 bases and J by 0 bases, with 8 bases between them. CDR1 is SGHKS, CDR2 YYEKEE, per germline (reference sequence). The CDR3 is 15 residues long. CDR3 residues: CASSLRGPTNEKLFF. CDR3 bases: TGTGCCAGCAGCTTACGGGGTCCAACTAATGAAAAACTGTTTTTT.

The rearrangement uses TRBV6-1 and TRBJ2-3; TRBD2 matches at 12 bases. After removal of 6 bases from V and 8 bases from J, the junction contained 9 bases not matched to a gene. The CDR3 extends over 15 amino acids. Germline assignment: CDR1 MNHNS and CDR2 SASEGT. The CDR3 loop is CASSGGLAGLVTQYF. CDR3 DNA sequence: TGTGCCAGCAGCGGTGGACTAGCGGGATTGGTTACGCAGTATTTT.

This chain connects TRBV6-5 to TRBJ1-2; D might be TRBD1 (5 bases). V lost 6 bases and J 4 bases, leaving 12 bases between the germline ends. Germline lookup yields CDR1 MNHEY and CDR2 SVGAGI. The CDR3 has 13 residues. The CDR3 region has the DNA TGTGCCAGCAGACCAGGGTCGGGCTATGGCTACACCTTC. Translating gives CASRPGSGYGYTF.

The CDR3 sequence: CASSPSGINEQFF. The CDR3 nucleotides read TGTGCCAGCAGCCCTTCGGGGATTAATGAGCAGTTCTTC. This chain connects TRBV11-3 to TRBJ2-1; weak D call: TRBD2 (5 bases). CDR1 SGHNT and CDR2 YENEEA come from the germline V gene. The CDR3 is 13 amino acids. V lost 5 bases and J 7 bases, leaving 12 bases between the germline ends.

J is TRBJ2-7 and V is TRBV28, with 7 bases aligning to TRBD2. J gave up 1 base and V 11 bases, and 11 bases lay outside the gene matches. In germline, CDR1 is MDHEN, CDR2 SYDVKM. The length of the CDR3 is 14 residues. CDR3 sequence reads: CAGGTGGGSYEQYF. Written as DNA, the CDR3 is TGTGCCGGCGGGACTGGCGGGGGTTCCTACGAGCAGTACTTC.

J is TRBJ2-1 and V is TRBV7-9; 13 bases are a match to TRBD2. Trimming cost V 5 bases and J 9 bases; bases outside gene matches: 10. The CDR3 loop spans 16 amino acids. Germline V CDR1 and CDR2: SEHNR, FQNEAQ (reference sequence). CDR3 nucleotide sequence: TGTGCCAGCAGCCCTCCGAGACTAGCGGGAGGAGCTGAGCAGTTCTTC. Its translation is CASSPPRLAGGAEQFF. The full variable domain, completed using reference TRBV7-9 and TRBJ2-1, is DTGVSQNPRHKITKRGQNVTFRCDPISEHNRLYWYRQTLGQGPEFLTYFQNEAQLEKSRLLSDRFSAERPKGSFSTLEIQRTEQGDSAMYLCASSPPRLAGGAEQFFGPGTRLTVL.

The chain employs TRBV9 and TRBJ1-2, with D perhaps matching TRBD1 (6 bases). CDR3 size: 18 residues. Germline V gene lookup returns CDR1 SGDLS and CDR2 YYNGEE. The V gene lost 0 bases and the J gene lost 5 bases, with 23 bases spanning the gap. The CDR3 bases are TGTGCCAGCAGCGTAGGGGCCCAGGGGCGGATTGAGGATTATGGCTACACCTTC. As protein: CASSVGAQGRIEDYGYTF.

V usage is TRBV2 and J usage is TRBJ2-1, with 7 bases fitting TRBD1. CDR1 is SNHLY and CDR2 is FYNNEI in the germline V gene. CDR3 length: 14 residues. The V segment lost 6 bases and the J segment 2 bases; nucleotides outside the gene matches: 4. The CDR3: CASSRQGPYNEQFF. The CDR3 nucleotides are TGTGCCAGCAGCCGACAGGGCCCCTACAATGAGCAGTTCTTC.

The chain has TRBV6-5 and TRBJ2-5; tentative D call: TRBD2 (6 bases). The CDR3 is made up of 14 amino acids. Per the germline V gene, CDR1 is MNHEY and CDR2 is SVGAGI. Trimming pared 5 bases from V and 1 base from J, leaving 11 bases between. CDR3 sequence: CASSPGGSQETQYF. CDR3 nucleotide sequence: TGTGCCAGCAGTCCTGGAGGGAGCCAAGAGACCCAGTACTTC.

This clone was seen just once. Other DNA sequences in the sample encode the same CDR3. This chain connects TRBV2 to TRBJ1-2; the D is unclear. The CDR3 is 12 amino acids. Germline loops: CDR1 SNHLY, CDR2 FYNNEI. V was cut by 6 bases and J by 5 bases, with 10 bases left in between. The CDR3 loop reads CASSRREYGYTF. The CDR3 DNA is TGTGCCAGCAGCCGCCGAGAATATGGCTACACCTTC. Combining the CDR3 with reference TRBV2 and TRBJ1-2 gives the whole variable domain EPEVTQTPSHQVTQMGQEVILRCVPISNHLYFYWYRQILGQKVEFLVSFYNNEISEKSEIFDDQFSVERPDGSNFTLKIRSTKLEDSAMYFCASSRREYGYTFGSGTRLTVV.

V and J are TRBV5-1 and TRBJ2-3, with D tentatively TRBD1 (5 bases). There are 18 residues in the CDR3. Trimming took 3 bases from V and 4 from J, leaving 24 bases between them. The germline V gene has CDR1 SGHRS and CDR2 YFSETQ. CDR3 sequence (DNA): TGCGCCAGCAGCTCCGGACATATCAGCACGCCAGGCGCAGATACGCAGTATTTT. Translated, it gives CASSSGHISTPGADTQYF.

The chain is built from TRBV7-9 and TRBJ1-2; no clear D gene. CDR3 length equals 15 residues. Looked up from germline, CDR1 is SEHNR and CDR2 is FQNEAQ (reference sequence). V was trimmed by 1 base and J by 8 bases, leaving 17 bases between them. Here the CDR3 DNA reads TGTGCCAGCAGCTTAGGACTTCAGGTGGACTGGGGCTACACCTTC. The encoded protein is CASSLGLQVDWGYTF.

The V gene is TRBV27, the J gene TRBJ2-7; D possibly corresponds to TRBD2 (5 bases). The CDR3 is 16 amino acids. CDR1 is MNHEY and CDR2 is SMNVEV in the germline V gene (reference sequence). Trimming stripped 0 bases from V and 4 bases from J, with 16 bases between. This CDR3 is CASSLSKWENPYEQYF. CDR3 coding DNA: TGTGCCAGCAGTTTATCGAAGTGGGAGAACCCTTACGAGCAGTACTTC.

The V and J genes are TRBV28 and TRBJ1-2; the match to TRBD1 covers 8 bases. The V and J ends lost 4 bases and 6 bases, in that order; junction bases with no gene match: 16. The CDR3 covers 17 residues. The V gene's germline CDR1 is MDHEN and CDR2 SYDVKM. For the CDR3, the DNA is TGTGCCAGCAGTTCCGAAACGTGGACAGGGCGGCTGGATGGCTACACCTTC. It specifies CASSSETWTGRLDGYTF.

The chain couples TRBV4-1 to TRBJ2-7; maybe TRBD2 (5 bases). Germline V lookup: CDR1 MGHRA, CDR2 YSYEKL. Deletions cut 1 base from V and 3 bases from J, with 16 bases between. The CDR3 is 16 amino acids. The CDR3: CASSQVAGRPSYEQYF. The CDR3 DNA follows: TGCGCCAGCAGCCAAGTGGCGGGCAGGCCCAGCTACGAGCAGTACTTC.

The chain has TRBV20-1 and TRBJ2-7; D might be TRBD2 (6 bases). The CDR3 sequence is 11 residues long. V was pared by 7 bases and J by 3 bases, with 10 bases between. Per germline, CDR1 DFQATT and CDR2 SNEGSKA (reference sequence). CDR3 sequence reads: CSGLGSYEQYF. The CDR3 DNA reads as TGCAGTGGGCTCGGGAGCTACGAGCAGTACTTC.

The V gene is TRBV5-4, the J gene TRBJ2-7; a weak D match, TRBD1 (6 bases). Trimming cost V 2 bases and J 1 base, with 7 bases left between them. The CDR3 loop spans 13 amino acids. Germline V gene lookup returns CDR1 SGHNT and CDR2 YYREEE (reference sequence). Here the CDR3 DNA reads TGTGCCAGCAGCTTCGGACAGTCCTACGAGCAGTACTTC. Its translation is CASSFGQSYEQYF. The full variable domain, with the rest looked up from reference TRBV5-4 and TRBJ2-7, is ETGVTQSPTHLIKTRGQQVTLRCSSQSGHNTVSWYQQALGQGPQFIFQYYREEENGRGNFPPRFSGLQFPNYSSELNVNALELDDSALYLCASSFGQSYEQYFGPGTRLTVT.

This rearrangement joins TRBV12-5 to TRBJ2-7; D call uncertain. The CDR3 spans 14 residues. Germline lookup yields CDR1 LGHNT and CDR2 FRNRAP. V lost 9 bases to trimming and J lost 4 bases, with 19 bases between them. The CDR3 DNA sequence: TGTGCTAGGTTGAACAGTTCCGTAAAGTACGAGCAGTACTTC. This codes for CARLNSSVKYEQYF. Based on the CDR3 plus reference TRBV12-5 and TRBJ2-7, the full variable domain is DARVTQTPRHKVTEMGQEVTMRCQPILGHNTVFWYRQTMMQGLELLAYFRNRAPLDDSGMPKDRFSAEMPDATLATLKIQPSEPRDSAVYFCARLNSSVKYEQYFGPGTRLTVT.

The rearrangement uses TRBV9 and TRBJ2-7, with a tentative D call TRBD2 (5 bases). CDR1 SGDLS and CDR2 YYNGEE come from the germline V gene. This CDR3 region has 11 residues. V was pared by 4 bases and J by 12 bases, with 14 bases between. The CDR3 region is CASSNGGWPYF. The CDR3 DNA sequence: TGTGCCAGCAGCAACGGAGGTTGGCCGTACTTC.